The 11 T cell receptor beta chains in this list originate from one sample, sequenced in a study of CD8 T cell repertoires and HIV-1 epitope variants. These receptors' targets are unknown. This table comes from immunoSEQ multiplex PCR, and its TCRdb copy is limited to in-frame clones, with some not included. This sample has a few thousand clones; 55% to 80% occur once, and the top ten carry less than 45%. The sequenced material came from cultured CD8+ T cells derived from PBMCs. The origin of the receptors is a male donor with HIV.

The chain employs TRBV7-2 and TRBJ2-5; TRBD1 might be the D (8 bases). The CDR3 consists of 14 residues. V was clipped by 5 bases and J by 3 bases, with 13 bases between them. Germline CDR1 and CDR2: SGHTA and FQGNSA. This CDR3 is CASSVTGGEETQYF. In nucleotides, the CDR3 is TGTGCCAGCAGCGTAACAGGGGGGGAAGAGACCCAGTACTTC. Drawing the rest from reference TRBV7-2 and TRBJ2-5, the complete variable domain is GAGVSQSPSNKVTEKGKDVELRCDPISGHTALYWYRQSLGQGLEFLIYFQGNSAPDKSGLPSDRFSAERTGGSVSTLTIQRTQQEDSAVYLCASSVTGGEETQYFGPGTRLLVL.

CDR3 residues: CASSFSGEQYF. The DNA of the CDR3 is TGTGCCAGCAGCTTCTCAGGAGAGCAGTACTTC. V is TRBV5-6 and J is TRBJ2-7; D gene unclear. V was trimmed by 2 bases and J by 7 bases, leaving 7 bases between them. Per germline, CDR1 SGHDT and CDR2 YYEEEE. The CDR3 length is 11 residues.

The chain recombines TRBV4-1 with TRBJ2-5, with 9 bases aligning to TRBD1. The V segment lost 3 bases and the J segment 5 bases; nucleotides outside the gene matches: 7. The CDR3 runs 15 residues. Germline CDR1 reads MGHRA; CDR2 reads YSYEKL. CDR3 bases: TGCGCCAGCAGCCAGGGACAGGGTAGTGGTGAGACCCAGTACTTC. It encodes CASSQGQGSGETQYF.

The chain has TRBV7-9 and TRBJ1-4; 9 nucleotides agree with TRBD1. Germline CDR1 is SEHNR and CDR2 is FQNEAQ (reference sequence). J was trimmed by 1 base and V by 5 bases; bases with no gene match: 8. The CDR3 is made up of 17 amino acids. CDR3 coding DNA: TGTGCCAGCAGCCCCGGGACAGGGATCGTAACTAATGAAAAACTGTTTTTT. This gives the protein CASSPGTGIVTNEKLFF.

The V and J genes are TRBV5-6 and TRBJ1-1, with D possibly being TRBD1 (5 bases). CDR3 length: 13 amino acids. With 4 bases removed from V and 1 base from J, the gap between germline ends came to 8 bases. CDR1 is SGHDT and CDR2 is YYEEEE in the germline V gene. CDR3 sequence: CASSPTENTEAFF. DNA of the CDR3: TGTGCCAGCAGCCCGACAGAGAACACTGAAGCTTTCTTT.

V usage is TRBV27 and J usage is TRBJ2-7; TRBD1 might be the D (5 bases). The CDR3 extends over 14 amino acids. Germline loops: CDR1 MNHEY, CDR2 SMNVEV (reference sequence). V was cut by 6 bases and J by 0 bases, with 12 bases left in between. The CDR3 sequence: CASRSTGDSYEQYF. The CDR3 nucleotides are TGTGCCAGCAGATCTACAGGAGACTCCTACGAGCAGTACTTC.

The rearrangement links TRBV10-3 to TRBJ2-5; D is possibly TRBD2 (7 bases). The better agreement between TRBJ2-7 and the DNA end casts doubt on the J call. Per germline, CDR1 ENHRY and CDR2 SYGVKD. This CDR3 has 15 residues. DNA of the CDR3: TGTGCCATCACCCCCGACCCAGGGGAGGGATACGAGCAGTACTTC. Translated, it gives CAITPDPGEGYEQYF.

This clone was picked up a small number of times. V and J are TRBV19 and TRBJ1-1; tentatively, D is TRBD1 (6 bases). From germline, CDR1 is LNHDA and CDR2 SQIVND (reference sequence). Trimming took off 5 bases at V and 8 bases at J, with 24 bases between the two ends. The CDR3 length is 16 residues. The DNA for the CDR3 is TGTGCCAGTAGTTTTGCCGGTACAGGGCGGCTCGAAGAAGCTTTCTTT. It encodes CASSFAGTGRLEEAFF. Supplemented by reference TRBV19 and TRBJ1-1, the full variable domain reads DGGITQSPKYLFRKEGQNVTLSCEQNLNHDAMYWYRQDPGQGLRLIYYSQIVNDFQKGDIAEGYSVSREKKESFPLTVTSAQKNPTAFYLCASSFAGTGRLEEAFFGQGTRLTVV.

The CDR3 DNA reads as TGCGCCAGCAGCCAAGACGGGGCGGCAGGGGGCAGTGATGGCTACACCTTC. This encodes CASSQDGAAGGSDGYTF. The chain employs TRBV4-3 and TRBJ1-2; TRBD1 aligns across 8 bases. V gave up 0 bases and J gave up 6 bases; unmatched junction bases: 12. The germline CDR1 and CDR2 sequences are LGHNA and YSLEER. The CDR3 spans 17 residues.

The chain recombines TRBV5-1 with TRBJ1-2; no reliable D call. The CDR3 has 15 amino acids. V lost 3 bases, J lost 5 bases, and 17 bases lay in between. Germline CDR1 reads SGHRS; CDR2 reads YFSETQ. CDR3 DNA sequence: TGCGCCAGCAGCTCCCCTGGAGGGATCGATTATGGCTACACCTTC. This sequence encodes CASSSPGGIDYGYTF.

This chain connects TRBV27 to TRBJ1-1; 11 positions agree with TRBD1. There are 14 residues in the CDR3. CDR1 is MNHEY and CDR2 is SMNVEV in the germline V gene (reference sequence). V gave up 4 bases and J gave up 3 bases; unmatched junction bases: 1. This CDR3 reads CASSWTGGHTEAFF. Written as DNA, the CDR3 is TGTGCCAGCAGTTGGACAGGGGGCCACACTGAAGCTTTCTTT.